The rows below give T cell receptor beta chains drawn from one sample of a study of blood T cell repertoires in COVID-19. Profiling relied on immunoSEQ multiplex PCR, and the TCRdb table lists in-frame clones only, not all of them. This table has about 180,000 clones, more than 75% appearing once. Material for sequencing was peripheral blood. The receptors derive from a man in his forties with active or convalescent COVID-19. CDR3s include the opening cysteine and the closing phenylalanine or tryptophan.

TRBJ2-1	TRBV19	CASSIGGGFYNEQFF
TRBJ2-7	TRBV7-9	CASSSTGFYEQYF
TRBJ1-2	TRBV7-2	CASSRGQPYGYTF
TRBJ2-7	TRBV27	CASSSGLRVTYEQYF
TRBJ1-1	TRBV28	CASGQNTEAFF
TRBJ2-2	TRBV7-3	CASSPGRGRGTGELFF
TRBJ1-2	TRBV3-1/TRBV3-2	CASSQKGYYGYTF
TRBJ2-5	TRBV10-1	CASSEYQGETQYF
TRBJ1-2	TRBV6-5	CASRADRGGFGYTF
TRBJ1-2	TRBV6-4	CASSGKQGPATNYGYTF